This T cell receptor beta chain was retrieved from a study of blood T cells in healthy people across ages. In this sample, this clonotype turned up a few times. One end of the junction fails to match germline, which may point to a read error. A J-beta primer mix and a sample-barcoded 5' primer were used in a second PCR of roughly 7 to 12 cycles. TCRdb fed the 5' RACE reads into MiXCR, producing one record per CDR3 protein. The sample has 600,000 to 900,000 distinct CDR3 sequences, under 30% seen once. Germline V gene sequence: CDR1 MNHEY, CDR2 SVGEGT. The CDR3 runs 16 residues. The sample also formed part of further work on T cells of mothers and their children. That study reports: Researchers report slightly higher, though non-significant, overlap in related mother-child pairs than in unrelated pairs. No persistent microchimeric T cell clones were detected at approximately 90 clones per million clonotypes sensitivity.

Material: blood. The rearrangement joins TRBV6-2 or TRBV6-3 to TRBJ2-3; 10 bases match TRBD2. This receptor was identified in a boy aged 5-17 years in good health. CDR3 amino acids: CAGSSGLARSIDTQYF. As DNA, the CDR3 is TGTGCCGGCAGCTCGGGACTAGCGAGGAGCATCGATACGCAGTATTTT.